The present entry profiles one T cell receptor beta chain with its context. This sample is part of a study of control samples from healthy donors and cancer patients. From germline, CDR1 is SGHDN and CDR2 FVKESK. The CDR3 spans 12 residues. Trimming shortened V by 8 bases and J by 5 bases, and 12 bases separated the two germline ends. Assay: immunoSEQ multiplex PCR; the TCRdb copy retains only in-frame clones and omits some. The sample lists 150,000 to 170,000 clones; approximately 94% were seen once. This rearrangement joins TRBV14 to TRBJ2-5, with a tentative D call TRBD1 (5 bases). Sequencing was done on a sample of blood. The sequence was obtained from a man aged 35-49 years in good health. CDR3 amino acids: CASGQGWETQYF. The CDR3 DNA reads TGTGCCAGCGGGCAGGGCTGGGAGACCCAGTACTTC.